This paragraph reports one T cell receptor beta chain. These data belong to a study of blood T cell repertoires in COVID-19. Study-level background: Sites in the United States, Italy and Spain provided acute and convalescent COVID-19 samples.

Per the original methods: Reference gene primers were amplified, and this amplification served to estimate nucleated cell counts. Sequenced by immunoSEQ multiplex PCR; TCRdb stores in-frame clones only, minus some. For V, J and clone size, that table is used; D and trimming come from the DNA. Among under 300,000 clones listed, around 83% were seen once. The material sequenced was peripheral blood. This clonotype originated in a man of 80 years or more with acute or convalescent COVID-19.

The CDR3 sequence is CASSPLAGGSYEQYF. The DNA for the CDR3 is TGTGCCAGCAGCCCATTAGCGGGAGGCTCCTACGAGCAGTACTTC. The J gene is TRBJ2-7, the V gene TRBV9, with TRBD2 matching 10 bases. V gave up 4 bases and J gave up 0 bases; unmatched junction bases: 4. Germline values: CDR1 SGDLS, CDR2 YYNGEE. This CDR3 has 15 residues.